Presented here are 12 T cell receptor beta chains from one specimen sequenced in a study of beta chain features in type 1 diabetes. The entirety of the isolated RNA underwent reverse transcription, so expressed TCRB transcripts were sequenced. TCRdb's copy holds only in-frame clones and misses some; the assay was immunoSEQ multiplex PCR. Among 850,000 to 900,000 clones listed, roughly 15% were seen once. Sample: naive CD4+ T cells from blood. These TCRs come from a woman younger than 30 in good health.

V and J are TRBV28 and TRBJ1-4, with D possibly matching TRBD1 (6 bases). The CDR3 contains 12 residues. The germline CDR1 and CDR2 sequences are MDHEN and SYDVKM. V lost 8 bases to trimming and J lost 7 bases, with 11 bases between them. The CDR3 loop is CASQARGEKLFF. Here the CDR3 DNA reads TGTGCCAGCCAGGCCAGGGGTGAAAAACTGTTTTTT.

This clone was counted between two and nine times. This chain's CDR3 is CASRPPGRRLDGYTF. The CDR3 DNA reads as TGTGCCAGCAGACCTCCGGGACGGAGGTTGGATGGCTACACCTTC. The chain carries TRBV6-5 and TRBJ1-2, with D maybe TRBD1 (5 bases). V was cut by 6 bases and J by 6 bases, with 20 bases left in between. The CDR3 is made up of 15 amino acids. Per the germline V gene, CDR1 is MNHEY and CDR2 is SVGAGI.

Worth noting for this clone: Different DNA sequences within this sample yield the same CDR3. The genes are TRBV5-4 and TRBJ2-6, with unresolved D. This CDR3 region has 15 residues. Per the germline V gene, CDR1 is SGHNT and CDR2 is YYREEE (reference sequence). V was cut by 0 bases and J by 4 bases, with 8 bases left in between. In DNA form, the CDR3 reads TGTGCCAGCAGCTTGGCTGGGTCCGGGGCCAACGTCCTGACTTTC. This sequence encodes CASSLAGSGANVLTF.

The chain uses TRBV18 and TRBJ2-1, with 9 positions matching TRBD1. V lost 5 bases and J lost 0; bases outside the gene matches: 11. The CDR3 extends over 18 amino acids. Germline values: CDR1 KGHSH, CDR2 LQKENI. CDR3 in DNA: TGTGCCAGCTCATCAGTACACAGGGGGCAAAGCTCCTACAATGAGCAGTTCTTC. Protein sequence: CASSSVHRGQSSYNEQFF.

This clone was counted between two and nine times. The chain links TRBV28 to TRBJ2-1; 9 bases align to TRBD2. V shed 4 bases, J shed 7 bases, and the junction held 8 bases outside the gene matches. CDR3 length equals 15 residues. Germline assignment: CDR1 MDHEN and CDR2 SYDVKM. CDR3 sequence reads: CASSSPRGRVNEQFF. CDR3 nucleotide sequence: TGTGCCAGCAGTTCCCCCCGCGGGAGGGTTAATGAGCAGTTCTTC.

This clone has a handful of counts. J is TRBJ1-1 and V is TRBV10-2, with 9 bases fitting TRBD1. V shed 11 bases, J shed 3 bases, and the junction held 7 bases outside the gene matches. The CDR3 has 13 amino acids. CDR1 WSHSY and CDR2 SAAADI come from the germline V gene. In DNA form, the CDR3 reads TGCGCCGCCCGGGACAGGGAGGACACTGAAGCTTTCTTT. This gives the protein CAARDREDTEAFF.

This clone was picked up a small number of times. This rearrangement joins TRBV7-2 to TRBJ1-4, with D possibly matching TRBD1 (5 bases). Germline V gene lookup returns CDR1 SGHTA and CDR2 FQGNSA. The CDR3 runs to 13 residues. Trimming pared 7 bases from V and 10 bases from J, leaving 16 bases between. CDR3 coding DNA: TGTGCCAGCACCCAAGGAGGGGTGCGAAAACTGTTTTTT. This translates into CASTQGGVRKLFF.

The gene calls are TRBV7-8 and TRBJ2-4; D may be TRBD2 (6 bases). The CDR3 sequence is 14 residues long. V was trimmed by 4 bases and J by 10 bases, leaving 17 bases between them. Germline V gene sequence: CDR1 SGHVS, CDR2 FQNEAQ. CDR3 region: CASSSGETNIIQYF. CDR3 bases: TGTGCCAGCAGCTCGGGGGAGACGAACATAATTCAGTACTTC.

The gene calls are TRBV10-3 and TRBJ1-2; D might be TRBD1 (6 bases). Germline V gives CDR1 ENHRY, CDR2 SYGVKD. The CDR3 loop spans 16 amino acids. V lost 5 bases, J lost 1 base, and 17 bases lay in between. The CDR3 DNA sequence: TGTGCCATCAGTTTCACAAGGGGGAACCTTAACTATGGCTACACCTTC. It encodes CAISFTRGNLNYGYTF.

The V gene is TRBV19, the J gene TRBJ1-5, with a possible D match to TRBD1 (6 bases). This CDR3 spans 16 amino acids. Trimming cost V 8 bases and J 2 bases, with 19 bases left between them. Germline V lookup: CDR1 LNHDA, CDR2 SQIVND (reference sequence). CDR3 sequence: CASEGSGAFGNQPQHF. CDR3 sequence (DNA): TGTGCCAGTGAGGGGTCGGGGGCCTTTGGCAATCAGCCCCAGCATTTT.

In this sample, this clone turned up a few times. The chain has TRBV10-3 and TRBJ2-5; D remains ambiguous. The CDR3 spans 11 residues. The germline V and J ends were trimmed by 6 bases and 3 bases, with 5 bases remaining between them. CDR1 is ENHRY, CDR2 SYGVKD, per germline. CDR3 bases: TGTGCCATCAGCGCTGAAGAGACCCAGTACTTC. Translating it yields CAISAEETQYF.

V is TRBV28 and J is TRBJ2-5; D may be TRBD2 (7 bases). Trimming pared 6 bases from V and 2 bases from J, leaving 22 bases between. This CDR3 is 17 amino acids long. CDR1 and CDR2 (germline): MDHEN, SYDVKM. The CDR3 coding sequence is TGTGCCAGCAGGCGGTCCGCGGGGGCGAAAAGACAAGAGACCCAGTACTTC. Translation gives CASRRSAGAKRQETQYF.